Each of the 8 T cell receptor beta chains below was sequenced from the same sample in a study of T cell repertoires in cytomegalovirus infection. TCRdb used MiXCR to reprocess the reads, holding one entry per CDR3 protein. The sample has roughly 250,000 distinct CDR3 sequences, over 20% seen once. The sequencing sample was made of CD8+ T cells from PBMCs. These receptor sequences come from a human donor in good health (CMV status not recorded). Some clones in this sample may be carry-over from other donors' samples.

This clonotype was detected ten times or more. This chain joins TRBV6-1 and TRBJ2-7; 9 nucleotides line up with TRBD1. The CDR3 runs to 15 residues. V was pared by 3 bases and J by 4 bases, with 7 bases of the junction left unmatched. Germline V gene data show CDR1 as MNHNS and CDR2 as SASEGT. The CDR3 DNA reads TGTGCCAGCAGTGACACAGGGGGCGCGGGGTACGAGCAGTACTTC. It encodes CASSDTGGAGYEQYF.

This clonotype was counted only a few times. This rearrangement joins TRBV2 to TRBJ1-1, with 9 bases that match TRBD1. The CDR3 has 15 amino acids. CDR1 SNHLY and CDR2 FYNNEI come from the germline V gene. Unmatched junction bases numbered 3, after V lost 4 bases and J lost 0 bases. CDR3 bases: TGTGCCAGCAGTGGACAGGGGGGACTGAACACTGAAGCTTTCTTT. Amino acids: CASSGQGGLNTEAFF.

The sample holds many counts of this clonotype. This chain uses TRBV7-9 with TRBJ2-7; maybe TRBD2 (7 bases). The CDR3 is made up of 14 amino acids. V was pared by 5 bases and J by 4 bases, with 15 bases between. CDR1 and CDR2 (germline): SEHNR, FQNEAQ (reference sequence). The CDR3 DNA reads as TGTGCCAGCAGCCCCCGGGGGGCTGAATACGAGCAGTACTTC. As protein: CASSPRGAEYEQYF.

This clonotype was detected only a few times. The genes are TRBV27 and TRBJ1-5, with D hard to call. Trimming pared 6 bases from V and 3 bases from J, leaving 18 bases between. Germline lookup yields CDR1 MNHEY and CDR2 SMNVEV (reference sequence). This CDR3 region has 16 residues. Here the CDR3 reads CASRSSSTPTNQPQHF. Written as DNA, the CDR3 is TGTGCCAGCAGATCCAGCTCCACTCCCACCAATCAGCCCCAGCATTTT.

The CDR3 region has the DNA TGTGCCAGCAGTCCGAAACCATGGACAGGGCTCCCTGAAGCTTTCTTT. The encoded protein is CASSPKPWTGLPEAFF. The chain joins TRBV28 to TRBJ1-1; TRBD1 agrees at 8 bases. The CDR3 covers 16 residues. Germline V lookup: CDR1 MDHEN, CDR2 SYDVKM. V shed 5 bases, J shed 6 bases, and the junction held 14 bases outside the gene matches.

This clonotype has a handful of counts. This chain connects TRBV30 to TRBJ2-6; the D is unclear. CDR1 is GTSNPN, CDR2 SVGIG, per germline (reference sequence). The CDR3 runs 14 residues. The V end was cut by 4 bases, the J end by 0 bases, with 7 bases between. The CDR3 region has the DNA TGTGCCTGGACTCTAACCTCTGGGGCCAACGTCCTGACTTTC. It specifies CAWTLTSGANVLTF.

This clonotype was detected a few times. This chain connects TRBV24-1 to TRBJ2-7; D ambiguous. This CDR3 contains 13 residues. V was pared by 5 bases and J by 0 bases, with 7 bases between. Per the germline V gene, CDR1 is KGHDR and CDR2 is SFDVKD. In DNA form, the CDR3 reads TGTGCCACCAGTGGGACGAGCTCCTACGAGCAGTACTTC. It codes for CATSGTSSYEQYF.

This clonotype was counted ten times or more. The V call is TRBV7-9, the J call TRBJ1-1, with 7 bases fitting TRBD1. The germline V gene has CDR1 SEHNR and CDR2 FQNEAQ (reference sequence). This CDR3 comprises 14 residues. Unmatched junction bases numbered 3, after V lost 5 bases and J lost 0 bases. The CDR3 nucleotides read TGTGCCAGCAGCGGGGGGACAGTGAACACTGAAGCTTTCTTT. Amino acids: CASSGGTVNTEAFF. Using reference TRBV7-9 and TRBJ1-1 for the parts outside the CDR3, the full variable domain is DTGVSQNPRHKITKRGQNVTFRCDPISEHNRLYWYRQTLGQGPEFLTYFQNEAQLEKSRLLSDRFSAERPKGSFSTLEIQRTEQGDSAMYLCASSGGTVNTEAFFGQGTRLTVV.